The T cell receptor beta chain under discussion was sequenced for a study of blood T cell repertoires in COVID-19. The method was immunoSEQ multiplex PCR; TCRdb's version includes in-frame clones alone and lacks a portion of them. The sample shows around 60,000 clones, about 81% of them seen only once. In germline, CDR1 is WNHNN, CDR2 SYGVQD (reference sequence). V gave up 3 bases and J gave up 3 bases, with 8 bases separating them. The CDR3 contains 14 residues. Material: peripheral blood. This clonotype originated in a man aged 80 or over with acute or convalescent COVID-19. The chain combines TRBV10-1 with TRBJ2-2; D unclear. The DNA of the CDR3 is TGCGCCAGCAGTGATAACTATGACACCGGGGAGCTGTTTTTT. This translates into CASSDNYDTGELFF.